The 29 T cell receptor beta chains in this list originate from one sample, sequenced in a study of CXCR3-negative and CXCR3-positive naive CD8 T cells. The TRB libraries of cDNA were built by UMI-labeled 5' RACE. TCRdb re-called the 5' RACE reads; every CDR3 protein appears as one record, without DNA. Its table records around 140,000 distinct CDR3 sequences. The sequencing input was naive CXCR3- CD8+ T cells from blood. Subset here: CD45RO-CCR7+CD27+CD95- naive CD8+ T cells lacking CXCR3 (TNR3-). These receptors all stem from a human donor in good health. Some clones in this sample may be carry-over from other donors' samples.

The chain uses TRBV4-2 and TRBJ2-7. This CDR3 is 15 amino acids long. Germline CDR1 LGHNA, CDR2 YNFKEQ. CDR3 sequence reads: CASSQDRQGFYEQYF.

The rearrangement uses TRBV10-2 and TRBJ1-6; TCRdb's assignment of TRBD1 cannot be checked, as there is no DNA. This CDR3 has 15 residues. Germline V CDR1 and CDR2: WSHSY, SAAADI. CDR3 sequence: CASSGSRENNSPLHF.

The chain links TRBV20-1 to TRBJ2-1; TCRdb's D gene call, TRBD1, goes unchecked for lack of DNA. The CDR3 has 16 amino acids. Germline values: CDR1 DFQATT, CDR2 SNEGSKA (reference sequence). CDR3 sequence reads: CSAIEQGIPLYNEQFF.

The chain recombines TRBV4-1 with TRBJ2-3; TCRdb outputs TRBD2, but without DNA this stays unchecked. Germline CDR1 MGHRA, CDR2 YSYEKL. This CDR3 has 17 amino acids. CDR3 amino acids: CASSTGLAGVGTDTQYF.

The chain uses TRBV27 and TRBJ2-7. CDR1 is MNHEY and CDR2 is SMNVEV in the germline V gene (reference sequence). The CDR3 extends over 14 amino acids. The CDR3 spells CASSSLTSPYEQYF.

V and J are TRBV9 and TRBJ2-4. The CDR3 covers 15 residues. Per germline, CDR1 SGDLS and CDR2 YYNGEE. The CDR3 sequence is CASSVSGDNKNIQYF.

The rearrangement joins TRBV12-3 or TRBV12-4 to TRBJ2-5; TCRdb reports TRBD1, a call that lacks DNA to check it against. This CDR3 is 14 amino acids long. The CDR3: CASSTWGQEETQYF.

CDR3 sequence reads: CASSERHFPLYEQYF. The chain is built from TRBV2 and TRBJ2-7; TCRdb reports TRBD1, a call that lacks DNA to check it against. CDR1 and CDR2 (germline): SNHLY, FYNNEI. This CDR3 spans 15 amino acids.

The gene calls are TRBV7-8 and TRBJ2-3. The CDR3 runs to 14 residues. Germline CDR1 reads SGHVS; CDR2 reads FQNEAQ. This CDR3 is CASSLGISADTQYF.

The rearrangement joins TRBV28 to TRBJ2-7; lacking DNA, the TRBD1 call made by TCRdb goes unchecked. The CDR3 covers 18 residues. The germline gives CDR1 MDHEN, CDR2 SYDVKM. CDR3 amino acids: CASSLKAPGSPTIYEQYF. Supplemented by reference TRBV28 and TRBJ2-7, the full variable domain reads DVKVTQSSRYLVKRTGEKVFLECVQDMDHENMFWYRQDPGLGLRLIYFSYDVKMKEKGDIPEGYSVSREKKERFSLILESASTNQTSMYLCASSLKAPGSPTIYEQYFGPGTRLTVT.

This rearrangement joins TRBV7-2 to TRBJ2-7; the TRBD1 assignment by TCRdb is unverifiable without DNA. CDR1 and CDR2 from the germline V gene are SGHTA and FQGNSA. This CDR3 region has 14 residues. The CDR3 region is CASSPQGRGYEQYF.

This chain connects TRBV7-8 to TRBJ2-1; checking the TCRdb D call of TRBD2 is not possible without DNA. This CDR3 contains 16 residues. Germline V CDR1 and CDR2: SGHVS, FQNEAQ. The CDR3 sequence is CASSISVAGGYNEQFF.

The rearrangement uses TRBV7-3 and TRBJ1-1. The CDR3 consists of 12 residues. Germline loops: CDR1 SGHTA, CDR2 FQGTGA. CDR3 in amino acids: CASSDGYTEAFF.

The CDR3 reads CASSYRQGSYNEQFF. This rearrangement joins TRBV5-1 to TRBJ2-1. This CDR3 contains 15 residues. Germline CDR1 reads SGHRS; CDR2 reads YFSETQ.

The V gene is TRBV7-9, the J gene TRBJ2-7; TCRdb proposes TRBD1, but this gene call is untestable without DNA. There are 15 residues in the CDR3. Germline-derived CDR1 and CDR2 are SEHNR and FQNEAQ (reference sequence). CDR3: CASSPHRTGNYEQYF.

CDR3 region: CASSQNTPRDTLAADTQYF. The chain couples TRBV2 to TRBJ2-3; TCRdb names TRBD1, which stays unverified in the absence of DNA. The CDR3 length is 19 residues. The germline V gene encodes CDR1 SNHLY and CDR2 FYNNEI. The whole variable domain, filled in from reference TRBV2 and TRBJ2-3, reads EPEVTQTPSHQVTQMGQEVILRCVPISNHLYFYWYRQILGQKVEFLVSFYNNEISEKSEIFDDQFSVERPDGSNFTLKIRSTKLEDSAMYFCASSQNTPRDTLAADTQYFGPGTRLTVL.

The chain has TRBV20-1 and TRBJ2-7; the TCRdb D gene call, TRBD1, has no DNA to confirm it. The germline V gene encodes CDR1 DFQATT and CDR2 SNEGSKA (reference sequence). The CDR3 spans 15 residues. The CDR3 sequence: CSARPPGQGAYEQYF.

The CDR3 loop reads CASSLFGKTGELFF. The chain has TRBV12-3 or TRBV12-4 and TRBJ2-2. This CDR3 is 14 amino acids long.

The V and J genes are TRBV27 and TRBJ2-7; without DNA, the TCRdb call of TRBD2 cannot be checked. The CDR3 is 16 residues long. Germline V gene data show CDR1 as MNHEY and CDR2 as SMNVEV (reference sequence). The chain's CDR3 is CASSSHDSGSSYEQYF.

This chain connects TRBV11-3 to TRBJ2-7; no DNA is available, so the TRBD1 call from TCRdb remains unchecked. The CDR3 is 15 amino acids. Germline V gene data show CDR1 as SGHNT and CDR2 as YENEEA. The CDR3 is CASSTPETGGHEQYF.

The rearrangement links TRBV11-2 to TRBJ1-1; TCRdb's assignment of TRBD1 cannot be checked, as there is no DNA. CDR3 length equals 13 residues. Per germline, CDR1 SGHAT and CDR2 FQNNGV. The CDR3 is CASSFGQNTEAFF. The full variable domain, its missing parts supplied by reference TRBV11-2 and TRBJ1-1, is EAGVAQSPRYKIIEKRQSVAFWCNPISGHATLYWYQQILGQGPKLLIQFQNNGVVDDSQLPKDRFSAERLKGVDSTLKIQPAKLEDSAVYLCASSFGQNTEAFFGQGTRLTVV.

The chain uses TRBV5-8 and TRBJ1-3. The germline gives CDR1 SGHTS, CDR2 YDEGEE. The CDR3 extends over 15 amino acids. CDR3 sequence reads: CASSRGTDSGNTIYF.

CDR3 sequence reads: CASSSLAHEQYF. The chain links TRBV7-6 to TRBJ2-7. CDR3 length equals 12 residues. CDR1 is SGHVS and CDR2 is FNYEAQ in the germline V gene.

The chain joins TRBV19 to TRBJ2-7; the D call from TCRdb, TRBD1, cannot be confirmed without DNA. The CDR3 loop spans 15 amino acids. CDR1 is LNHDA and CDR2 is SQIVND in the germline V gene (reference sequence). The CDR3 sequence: CASSIGGQGLYEQYF.

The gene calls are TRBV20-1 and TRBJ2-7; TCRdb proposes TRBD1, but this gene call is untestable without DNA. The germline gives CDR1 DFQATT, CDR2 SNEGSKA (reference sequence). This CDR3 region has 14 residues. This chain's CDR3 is CSARAGGTFYEQYF.

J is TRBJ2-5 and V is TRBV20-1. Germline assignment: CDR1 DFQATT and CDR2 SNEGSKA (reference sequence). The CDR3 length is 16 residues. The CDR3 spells CSATDGGRNRKETQYF.

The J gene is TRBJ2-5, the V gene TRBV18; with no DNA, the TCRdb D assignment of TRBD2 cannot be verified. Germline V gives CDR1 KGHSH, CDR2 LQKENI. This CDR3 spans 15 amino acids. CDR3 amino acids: CASSPWTSGQETQYF. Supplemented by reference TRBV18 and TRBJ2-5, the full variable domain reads NAGVMQNPRHLVRRRGQEARLRCSPMKGHSHVYWYRQLPEEGLKFMVYLQKENIIDESGMPKERFSAEFPKEGPSILRIQQVVRGDSAAYFCASSPWTSGQETQYFGPGTRLLVL.

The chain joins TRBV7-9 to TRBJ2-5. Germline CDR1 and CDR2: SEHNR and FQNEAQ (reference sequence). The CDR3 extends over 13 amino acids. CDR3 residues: CASSLVEEETQYF.

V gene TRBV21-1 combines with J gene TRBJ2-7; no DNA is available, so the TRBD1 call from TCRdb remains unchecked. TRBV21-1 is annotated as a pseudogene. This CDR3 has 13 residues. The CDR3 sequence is CASSLGDRHEQYF.